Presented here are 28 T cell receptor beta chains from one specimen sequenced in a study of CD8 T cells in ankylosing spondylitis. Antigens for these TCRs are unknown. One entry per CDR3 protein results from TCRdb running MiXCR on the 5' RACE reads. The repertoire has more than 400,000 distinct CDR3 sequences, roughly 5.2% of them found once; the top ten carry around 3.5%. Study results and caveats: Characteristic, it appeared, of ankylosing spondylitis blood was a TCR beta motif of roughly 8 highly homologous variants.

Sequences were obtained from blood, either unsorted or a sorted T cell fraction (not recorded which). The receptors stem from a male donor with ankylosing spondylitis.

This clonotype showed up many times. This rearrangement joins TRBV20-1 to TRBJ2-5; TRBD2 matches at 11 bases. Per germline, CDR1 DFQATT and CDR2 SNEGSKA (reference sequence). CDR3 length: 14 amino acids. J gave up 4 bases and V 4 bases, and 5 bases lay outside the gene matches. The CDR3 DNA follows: TGCAGTGCTAATAGCGGGGGGGCCAGAGAGACCCAGTACTTC. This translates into CSANSGGARETQYF.

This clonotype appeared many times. CDR3 residues: CSGGQETQYF. The CDR3 DNA reads as TGCAGCGGCGGTCAAGAGACCCAGTACTTC. The chain recombines TRBV29-1 with TRBJ2-5; no reliable D call. V was trimmed by 7 bases and J by 2 bases, leaving 5 bases between them. The CDR3 spans 10 residues. The germline CDR1 and CDR2 sequences are SQVTM and ANQGSEA.

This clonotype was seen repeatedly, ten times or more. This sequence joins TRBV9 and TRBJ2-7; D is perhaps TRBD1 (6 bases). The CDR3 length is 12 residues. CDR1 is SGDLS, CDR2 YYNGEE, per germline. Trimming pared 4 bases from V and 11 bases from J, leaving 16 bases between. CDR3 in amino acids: CASSPSPGQEYF. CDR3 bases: TGTGCCAGCAGCCCATCTCCGGGACAAGAGTACTTC.

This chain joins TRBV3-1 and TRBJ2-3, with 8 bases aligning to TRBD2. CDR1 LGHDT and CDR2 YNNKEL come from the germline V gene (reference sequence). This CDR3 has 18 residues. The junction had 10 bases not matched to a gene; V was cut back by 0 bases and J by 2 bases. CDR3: CASSQDPLAGGLTDTQYF. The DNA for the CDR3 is TGTGCCAGCAGCCAAGATCCTCTCGCGGGGGGACTCACAGATACGCAGTATTTT.

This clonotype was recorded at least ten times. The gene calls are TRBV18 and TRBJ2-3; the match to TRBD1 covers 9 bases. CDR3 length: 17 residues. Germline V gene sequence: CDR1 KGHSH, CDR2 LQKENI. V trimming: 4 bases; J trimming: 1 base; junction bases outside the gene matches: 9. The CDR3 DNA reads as TGTGCCAGCTCACGCGGGACAGGGAGTTTTGGCACAGATACGCAGTATTTT. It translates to CASSRGTGSFGTDTQYF.

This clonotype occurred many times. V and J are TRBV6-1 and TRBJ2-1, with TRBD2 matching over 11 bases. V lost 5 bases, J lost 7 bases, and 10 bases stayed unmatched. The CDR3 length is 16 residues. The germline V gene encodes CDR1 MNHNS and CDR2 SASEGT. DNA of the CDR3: TGTGCCAGCAGTCCGCGGGTAGCGGGAGGGTGGAATGAGCAGTTCTTC. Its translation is CASSPRVAGGWNEQFF.

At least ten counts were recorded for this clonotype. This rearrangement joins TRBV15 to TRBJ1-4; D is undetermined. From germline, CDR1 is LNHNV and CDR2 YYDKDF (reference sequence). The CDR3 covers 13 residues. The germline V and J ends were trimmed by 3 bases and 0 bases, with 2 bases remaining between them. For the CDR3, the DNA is TGTGCCACCAGCAGGGCAACTAATGAAAAACTGTTTTTT. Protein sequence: CATSRATNEKLFF.

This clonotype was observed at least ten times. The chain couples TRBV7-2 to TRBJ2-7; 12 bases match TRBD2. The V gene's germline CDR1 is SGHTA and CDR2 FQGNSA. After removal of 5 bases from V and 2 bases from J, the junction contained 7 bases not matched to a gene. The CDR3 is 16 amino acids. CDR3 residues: CASSPLLAGGPYEQYF. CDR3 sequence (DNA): TGTGCCAGCAGCCCCCTGCTAGCGGGAGGGCCCTACGAGCAGTACTTC.

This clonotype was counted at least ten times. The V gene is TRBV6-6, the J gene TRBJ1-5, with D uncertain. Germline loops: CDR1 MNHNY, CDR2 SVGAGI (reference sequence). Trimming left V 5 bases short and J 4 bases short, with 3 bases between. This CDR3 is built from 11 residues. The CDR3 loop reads CASSHNQPQHF. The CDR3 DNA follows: TGTGCCAGCAGTCATAATCAGCCCCAGCATTTT.

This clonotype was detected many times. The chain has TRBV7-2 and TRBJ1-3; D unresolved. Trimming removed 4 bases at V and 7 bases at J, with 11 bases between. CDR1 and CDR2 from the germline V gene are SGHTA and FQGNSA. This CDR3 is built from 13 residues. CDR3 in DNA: TGTGCCAGCAGCTCCCCCTTAGGGAACACCATATATTTT. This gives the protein CASSSPLGNTIYF.

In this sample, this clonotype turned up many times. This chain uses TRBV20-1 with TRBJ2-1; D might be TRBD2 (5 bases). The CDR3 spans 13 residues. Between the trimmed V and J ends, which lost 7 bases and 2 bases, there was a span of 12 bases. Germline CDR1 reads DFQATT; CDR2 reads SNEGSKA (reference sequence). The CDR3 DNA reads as TGCAGTGGTCTGGAGGACCCCTACAATGAGCAGTTCTTC. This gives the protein CSGLEDPYNEQFF.

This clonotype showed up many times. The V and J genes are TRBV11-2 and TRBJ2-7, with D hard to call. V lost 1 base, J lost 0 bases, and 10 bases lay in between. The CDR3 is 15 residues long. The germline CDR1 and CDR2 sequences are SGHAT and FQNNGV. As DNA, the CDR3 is TGTGCCAGCAGCTTAGGACCCCTGGTCTCCTACGAGCAGTACTTC. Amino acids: CASSLGPLVSYEQYF.

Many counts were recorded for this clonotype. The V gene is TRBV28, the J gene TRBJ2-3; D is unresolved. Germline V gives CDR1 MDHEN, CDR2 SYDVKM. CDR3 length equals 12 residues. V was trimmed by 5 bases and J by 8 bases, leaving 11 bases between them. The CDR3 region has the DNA TGTGCCAGCAGTCTCACCAGTTCTACGCAGTATTTT. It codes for CASSLTSSTQYF.

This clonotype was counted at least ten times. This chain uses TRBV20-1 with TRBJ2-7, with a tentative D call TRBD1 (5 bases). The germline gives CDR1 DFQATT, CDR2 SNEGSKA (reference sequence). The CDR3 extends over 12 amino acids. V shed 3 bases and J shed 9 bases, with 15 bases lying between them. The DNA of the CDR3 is TGCAGTGCTAGCCTGGGTGGGGCTGTGCAGTACTTC. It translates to CSASLGGAVQYF.

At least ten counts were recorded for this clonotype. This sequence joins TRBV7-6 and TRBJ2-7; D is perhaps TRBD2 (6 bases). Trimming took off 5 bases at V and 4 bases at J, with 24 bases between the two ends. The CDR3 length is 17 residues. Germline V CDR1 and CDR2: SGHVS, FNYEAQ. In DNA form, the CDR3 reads TGTGCCAGCAGCCACACTCAGGCGGGAATACTTTCATACGAGCAGTACTTC. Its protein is CASSHTQAGILSYEQYF.

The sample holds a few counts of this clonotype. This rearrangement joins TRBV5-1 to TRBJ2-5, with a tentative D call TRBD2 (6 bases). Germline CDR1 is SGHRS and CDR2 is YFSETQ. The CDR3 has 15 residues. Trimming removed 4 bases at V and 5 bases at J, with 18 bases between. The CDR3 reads CASSPFPGDGETQYF. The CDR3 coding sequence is TGCGCCAGCAGCCCATTCCCGGGAGACGGGGAGACCCAGTACTTC.

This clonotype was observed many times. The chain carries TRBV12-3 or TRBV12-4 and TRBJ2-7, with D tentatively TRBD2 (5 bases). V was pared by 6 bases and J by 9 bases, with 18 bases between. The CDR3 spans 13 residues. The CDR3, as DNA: TGTGCCAGCAGCCAAGGACTGGGCGCGGCGCAGTACTTC. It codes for CASSQGLGAAQYF.

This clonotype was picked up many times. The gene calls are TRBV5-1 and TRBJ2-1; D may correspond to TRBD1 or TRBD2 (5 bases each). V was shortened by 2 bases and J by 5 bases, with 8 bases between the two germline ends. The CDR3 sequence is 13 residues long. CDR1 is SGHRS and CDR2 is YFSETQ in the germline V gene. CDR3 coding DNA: TGCGCCAGCAGCTTTGGGACCAACAATGAGCAGTTCTTC. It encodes CASSFGTNNEQFF.

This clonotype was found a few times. CDR3 DNA sequence: TGCAGCACCGACGGGGACAATAGCGCCGAGCAGTACTTC. The encoded protein is CSTDGDNSAEQYF. This chain connects TRBV29-1 to TRBJ2-7; possible D gene TRBD1, 6 bases. The CDR3 runs 13 residues. CDR1 and CDR2 from the germline V gene are SQVTM and ANQGSEA. Deletions cut 8 bases from V and 6 bases from J, with 20 bases between.

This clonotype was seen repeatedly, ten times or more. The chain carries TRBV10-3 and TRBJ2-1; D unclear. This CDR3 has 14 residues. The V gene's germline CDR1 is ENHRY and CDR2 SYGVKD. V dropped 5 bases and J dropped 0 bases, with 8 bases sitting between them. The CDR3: CAISQDISYNEQFF. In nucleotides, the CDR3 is TGTGCCATCAGTCAAGATATCTCCTACAATGAGCAGTTCTTC.

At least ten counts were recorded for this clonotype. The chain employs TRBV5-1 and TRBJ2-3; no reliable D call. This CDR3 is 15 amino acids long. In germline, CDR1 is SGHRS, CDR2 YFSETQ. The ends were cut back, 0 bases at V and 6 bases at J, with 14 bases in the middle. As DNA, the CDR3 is TGCGCCAGCAGCTTGGAGAGCCGATTATTCGATACGCAGTATTTT. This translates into CASSLESRLFDTQYF.

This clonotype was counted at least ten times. For the CDR3, the DNA is TGTGCCAGCACTATAGGGCAGGGGGCCGCCCTGAACACTGAAGCTTTCTTT. Amino acid sequence: CASTIGQGAALNTEAFF. The J gene is TRBJ1-1, the V gene TRBV28, with 8 bases matching TRBD1. Germline loops: CDR1 MDHEN, CDR2 SYDVKM. The CDR3 covers 17 residues. V shed 7 bases and J 0 bases; nucleotides not matched to a gene: 13.

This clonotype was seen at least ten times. This CDR3 is CASSYRPTRSYNEQFF. Written as DNA, the CDR3 is TGTGCCAGCAGTTACCGGCCGACCCGCTCCTACAATGAGCAGTTCTTC. This chain uses TRBV6-5 with TRBJ2-1; no clear D gene. This CDR3 has 16 amino acids. Germline V lookup: CDR1 MNHEY, CDR2 SVGAGI. Trimming removed 2 bases from V and 0 bases from J, with 11 bases in between.

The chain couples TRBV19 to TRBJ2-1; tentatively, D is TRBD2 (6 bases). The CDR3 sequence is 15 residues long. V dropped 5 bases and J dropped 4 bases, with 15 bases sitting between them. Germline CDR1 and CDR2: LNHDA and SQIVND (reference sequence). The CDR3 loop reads CASSPNHRGYNEQFF. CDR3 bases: TGTGCCAGTAGTCCGAATCACCGGGGGTACAATGAGCAGTTCTTC. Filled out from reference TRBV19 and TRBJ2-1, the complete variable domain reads DGGITQSPKYLFRKEGQNVTLSCEQNLNHDAMYWYRQDPGQGLRLIYYSQIVNDFQKGDIAEGYSVSREKKESFPLTVTSAQKNPTAFYLCASSPNHRGYNEQFFGPGTRLTVL.

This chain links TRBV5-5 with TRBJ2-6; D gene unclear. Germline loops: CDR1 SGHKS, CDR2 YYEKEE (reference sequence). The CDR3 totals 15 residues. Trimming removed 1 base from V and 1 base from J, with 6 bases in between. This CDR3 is CASSLLVSGANVLTF. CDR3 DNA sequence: TGTGCCAGCAGCTTGTTAGTGTCTGGGGCCAACGTCCTGACTTTC.

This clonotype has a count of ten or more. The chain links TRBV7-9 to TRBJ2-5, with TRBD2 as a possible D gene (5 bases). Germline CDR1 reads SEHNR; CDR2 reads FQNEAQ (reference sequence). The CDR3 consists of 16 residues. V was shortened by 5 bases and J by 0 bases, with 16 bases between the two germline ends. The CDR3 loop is CASSPLKSGNQETQYF. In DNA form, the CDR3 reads TGTGCCAGCAGCCCGCTGAAGTCCGGGAACCAAGAGACCCAGTACTTC.

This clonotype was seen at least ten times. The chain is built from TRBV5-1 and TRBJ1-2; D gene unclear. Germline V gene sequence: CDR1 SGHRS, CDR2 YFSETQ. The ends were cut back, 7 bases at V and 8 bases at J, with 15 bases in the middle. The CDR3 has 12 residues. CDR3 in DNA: TGCGCCAGCTCGGCCCAAACCGACGGCTACACCTTC. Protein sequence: CASSAQTDGYTF. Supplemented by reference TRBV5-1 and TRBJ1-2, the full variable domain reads KAGVTQTPRYLIKTRGQQVTLSCSPISGHRSVSWYQQTPGQGLQFLFEYFSETQRNKGNFPGRFSGRQFSNSRSEMNVSTLELGDSALYLCASSAQTDGYTFGSGTRLTVV.

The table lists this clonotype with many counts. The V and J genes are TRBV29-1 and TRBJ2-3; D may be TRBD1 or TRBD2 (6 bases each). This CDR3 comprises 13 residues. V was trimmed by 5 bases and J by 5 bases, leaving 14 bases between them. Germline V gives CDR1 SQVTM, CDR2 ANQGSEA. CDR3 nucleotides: TGCAGCGTTCCTAAAGGAGGGGGAGATACGCAGTATTTT. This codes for CSVPKGGGDTQYF.